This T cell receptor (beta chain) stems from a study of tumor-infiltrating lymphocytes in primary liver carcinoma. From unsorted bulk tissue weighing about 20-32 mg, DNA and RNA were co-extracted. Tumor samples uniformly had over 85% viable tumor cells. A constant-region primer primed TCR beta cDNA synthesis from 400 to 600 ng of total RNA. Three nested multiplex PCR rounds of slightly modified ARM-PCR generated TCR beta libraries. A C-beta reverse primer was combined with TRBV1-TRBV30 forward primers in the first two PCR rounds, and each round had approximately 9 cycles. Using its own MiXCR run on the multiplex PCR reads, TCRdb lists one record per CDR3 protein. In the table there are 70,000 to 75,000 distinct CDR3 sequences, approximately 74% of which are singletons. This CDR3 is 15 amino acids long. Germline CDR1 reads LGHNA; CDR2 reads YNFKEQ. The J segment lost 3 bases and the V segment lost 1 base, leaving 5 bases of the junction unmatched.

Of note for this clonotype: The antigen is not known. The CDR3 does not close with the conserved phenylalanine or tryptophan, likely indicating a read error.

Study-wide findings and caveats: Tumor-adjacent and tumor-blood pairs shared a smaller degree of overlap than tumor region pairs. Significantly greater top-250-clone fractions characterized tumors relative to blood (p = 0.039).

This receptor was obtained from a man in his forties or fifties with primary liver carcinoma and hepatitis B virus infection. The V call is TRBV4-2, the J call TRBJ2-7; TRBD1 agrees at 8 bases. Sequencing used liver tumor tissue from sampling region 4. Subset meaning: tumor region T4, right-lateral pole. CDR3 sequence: CASSQVDRGVYEQYL. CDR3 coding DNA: TGTGCCAGCAGCCAAGTTGACAGGGGTGTCTACGAGCAGTACCTC.